These T cell receptor beta chains were read from a single sample in a study of Tregs in tolerant kidney transplant recipients. The method was immunoSEQ multiplex PCR; TCRdb's version includes in-frame clones alone and lacks a portion of them. The data hold 35,000 to 50,000 clones, with just under 97% observed a single time. Their cognate antigens are unknown. Sequenced: Tregs from blood cultured with allogeneic cells. These TCRs come from a human donor in good health. CDR3s include the opening cysteine and the closing phenylalanine or tryptophan. The D gene is left open where the match is weak. Only part of the rows carry a size: once, few, many, or a class if the clone is expanded.

clone_size	v_call	d_call	j_call	cdr3_length	cdr3_nt	cdr3_aa
.	TRBV7-8	TRBD2	TRBJ2-1	16	TGTGCCAGCAGCTTGGGACTAGCGGGGAGCGGGGATGAGCAGTTCTTC	CASSLGLAGSGDEQFF
.	TRBV10-3	.	TRBJ2-1	12	TGTGCCATCAGTCGGGCATCCAATGAGCAGTTCTTC	CAISRASNEQFF
.	TRBV27	.	TRBJ1-1	14	TGTGCCAGCAGTACCTTACAGATGAACACTGAAGCTTTCTTT	CASSTLQMNTEAFF
few	TRBV18	TRBD1	TRBJ2-7	15	TGTGCCAGCTCAGAGGGGACAGCCCGGCGCCGGGAGCAGTACTTC	CASSEGTARRREQYF
.	TRBV6-5	TRBD1	TRBJ1-2	15	TGTGCCAGCAGTCGTCGACAGGGGATTAACTATGGCTACACCTTC	CASSRRQGINYGYTF
.	TRBV7-2	TRBD2	TRBJ2-1	17	TGTGCCAGCAGCTTAGGCGGACTAGCGGGAGGTAGGAGGGAGCAGTTCTTC	CASSLGGLAGGRREQFF
.	TRBV19	.	TRBJ2-3	14	TGTGCCAGTAGTAGGACGGGGGGCACAGATACGCAGTATTTT	CASSRTGGTDTQYF
.	TRBV18	.	TRBJ1-1	14	TGTGCCAGCTCACCTAGGGGTGAGGGAACTGAAGCTTTCTTT	CASSPRGEGTEAFF
.	TRBV7-2	.	TRBJ1-4	13	TGTGCCAGCAGCTTAGGGCAGGTCCAAAAACTGTTTTTT	CASSLGQVQKLFF
.	TRBV5-6	.	TRBJ1-5	15	TGTGCCAGCAGCTTGGGTGGGACTAGCAATCAGCCCCAGCATTTT	CASSLGGTSNQPQHF
.	TRBV5-1	.	TRBJ1-5	15	TGCGCCAGCAGCTTGGGTCCGGCGGGCAATCAGCCCCAGCATTTT	CASSLGPAGNQPQHF
.	TRBV2	.	TRBJ1-4	14	TGTGCCAGCAGTCCCTCATGGGGTAATGAAAAACTGTTTTTT	CASSPSWGNEKLFF
.	TRBV19	.	TRBJ2-2	15	TGTGCCAGTAGCCGCCACAGCGCGGTCACCGGGGAGCTGTTTTTT	CASSRHSAVTGELFF
.	TRBV28	.	TRBJ1-5	14	TGTGCCAGCAGTTTAGGGGGGGCAGGACAGCCCCAGCATTTT	CASSLGGAGQPQHF
.	TRBV7-9	TRBD1	TRBJ2-7	15	TGTGCCAGCAGCTTAACGGGGACAGGGACCTACGAGCAGTACTTC	CASSLTGTGTYEQYF